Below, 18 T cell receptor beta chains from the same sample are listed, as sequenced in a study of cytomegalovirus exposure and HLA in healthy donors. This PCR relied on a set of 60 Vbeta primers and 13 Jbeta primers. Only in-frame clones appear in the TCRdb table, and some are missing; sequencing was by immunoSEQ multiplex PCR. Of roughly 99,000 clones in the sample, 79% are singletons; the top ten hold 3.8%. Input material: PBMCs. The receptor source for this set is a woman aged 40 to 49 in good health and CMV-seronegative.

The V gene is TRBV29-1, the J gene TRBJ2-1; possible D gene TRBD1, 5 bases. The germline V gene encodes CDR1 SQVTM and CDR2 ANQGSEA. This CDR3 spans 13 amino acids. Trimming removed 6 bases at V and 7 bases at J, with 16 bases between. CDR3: CSVLRQPENEQFF. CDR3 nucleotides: TGCAGCGTCCTCAGACAGCCGGAGAATGAGCAGTTCTTC.

The CDR3 coding sequence is TGTGCCAGCAGCTGGGGGGGGTGGAACACTGAAGCTTTCTTT. It codes for CASSWGGWNTEAFF. The chain has TRBV5-6 and TRBJ1-1; D may be TRBD1 (5 bases). Germline values: CDR1 SGHDT, CDR2 YYEEEE. The CDR3 contains 14 residues. Trimming cost V 3 bases and J 1 base, with 10 bases left between them.

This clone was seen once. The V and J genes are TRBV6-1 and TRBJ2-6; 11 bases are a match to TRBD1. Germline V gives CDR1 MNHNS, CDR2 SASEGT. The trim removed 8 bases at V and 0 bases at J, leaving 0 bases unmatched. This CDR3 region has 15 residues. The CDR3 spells CASGTGGSGANVLTF. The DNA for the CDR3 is TGTGCCAGCGGGACAGGGGGCTCTGGGGCCAACGTCCTGACTTTC.

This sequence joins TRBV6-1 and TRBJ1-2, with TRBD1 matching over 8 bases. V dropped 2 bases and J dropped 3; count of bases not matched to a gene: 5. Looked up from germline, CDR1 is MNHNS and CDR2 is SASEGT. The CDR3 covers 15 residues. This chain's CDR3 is CASSEPGQGHYGYTF. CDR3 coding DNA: TGTGCCAGCAGTGAACCAGGACAGGGACACTATGGCTACACCTTC.

The CDR3 nucleotides are TGTGCCAGCAGCCCCGCGTGGCGGGGGGGCCAAGAGACCCAGTACTTC. Residues: CASSPAWRGGQETQYF. V usage is TRBV14 and J usage is TRBJ2-5; 9 bases match TRBD2. Germline V CDR1 and CDR2: SGHDN, FVKESK. J was trimmed by 1 base and V by 4 bases; bases with no gene match: 7. The CDR3 contains 16 residues. Complete variable domain (other parts from reference TRBV14 and TRBJ2-5): EAGVTQFPSHSVIEKGQTVTLRCDPISGHDNLYWYRRVMGKEIKFLLHFVKESKQDESGMPNNRFLAERTGGTYSTLKVQPAELEDSGVYFCASSPAWRGGQETQYFGPGTRLLVL.

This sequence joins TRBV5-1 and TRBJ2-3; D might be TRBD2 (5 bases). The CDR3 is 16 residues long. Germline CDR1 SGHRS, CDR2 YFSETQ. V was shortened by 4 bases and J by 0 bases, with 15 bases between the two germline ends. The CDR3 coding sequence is TGCGCCAGCAGCCTTTGGACGGAGGTGAGCACAGATACGCAGTATTTT. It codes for CASSLWTEVSTDTQYF.

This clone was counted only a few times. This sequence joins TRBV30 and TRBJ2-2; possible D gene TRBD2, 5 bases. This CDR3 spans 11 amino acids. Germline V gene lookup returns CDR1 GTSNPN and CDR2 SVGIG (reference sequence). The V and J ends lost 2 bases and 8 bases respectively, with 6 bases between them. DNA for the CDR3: TGTGCCTGGAGTTGGGAGGGGGAGCTGTTTTTT. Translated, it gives CAWSWEGELFF.

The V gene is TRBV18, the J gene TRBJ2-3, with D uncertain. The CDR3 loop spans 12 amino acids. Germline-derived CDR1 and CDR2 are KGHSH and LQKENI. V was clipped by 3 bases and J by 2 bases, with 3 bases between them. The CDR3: CASSPNTDTQYF. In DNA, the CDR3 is TGTGCCAGCTCACCCAACACAGATACGCAGTATTTT. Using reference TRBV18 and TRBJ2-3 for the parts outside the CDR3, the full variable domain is NAGVMQNPRHLVRRRGQEARLRCSPMKGHSHVYWYRQLPEEGLKFMVYLQKENIIDESGMPKERFSAEFPKEGPSILRIQQVVRGDSAAYFCASSPNTDTQYFGPGTRLTVL.

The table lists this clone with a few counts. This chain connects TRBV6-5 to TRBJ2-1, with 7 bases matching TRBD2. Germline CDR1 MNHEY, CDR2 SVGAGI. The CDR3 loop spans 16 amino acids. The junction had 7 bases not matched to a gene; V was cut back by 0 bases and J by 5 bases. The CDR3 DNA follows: TGTGCCAGCAGTTACTCGTTTCTAGCGGACCACAATGAGCAGTTCTTC. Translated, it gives CASSYSFLADHNEQFF.

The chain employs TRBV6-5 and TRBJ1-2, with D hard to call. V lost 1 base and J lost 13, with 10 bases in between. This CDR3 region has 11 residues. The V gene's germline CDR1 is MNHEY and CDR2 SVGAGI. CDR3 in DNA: TGTGCCAGCAGTTACTTATGGAGGGTCACCTTC. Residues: CASSYLWRVTF.

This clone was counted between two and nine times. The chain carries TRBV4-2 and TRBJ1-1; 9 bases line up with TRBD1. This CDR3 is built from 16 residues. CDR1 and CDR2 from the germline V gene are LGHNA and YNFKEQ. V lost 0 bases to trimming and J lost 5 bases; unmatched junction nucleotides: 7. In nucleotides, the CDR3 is TGTGCCAGCAGCCAAGACACAGGGGGCGCGGGTACTGAAGCTTTCTTT. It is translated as CASSQDTGGAGTEAFF.

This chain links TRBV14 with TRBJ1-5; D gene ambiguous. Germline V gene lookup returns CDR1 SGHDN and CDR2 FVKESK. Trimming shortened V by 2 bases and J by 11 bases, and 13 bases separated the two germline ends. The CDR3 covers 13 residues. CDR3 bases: TGTGCCAGCAGCCAATTTTTAGACGGGGCCCAGCATTTT. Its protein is CASSQFLDGAQHF.

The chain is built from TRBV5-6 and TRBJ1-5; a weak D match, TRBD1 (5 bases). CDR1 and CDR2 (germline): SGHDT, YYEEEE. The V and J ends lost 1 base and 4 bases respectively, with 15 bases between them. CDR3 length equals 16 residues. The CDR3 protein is CASSLWGGTENQPQHF. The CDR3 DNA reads TGTGCCAGCAGCTTGTGGGGCGGGACGGAAAATCAGCCCCAGCATTTT. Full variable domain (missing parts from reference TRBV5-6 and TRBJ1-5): DAGVTQSPTHLIKTRGQQVTLRCSPKSGHDTVSWYQQALGQGPQFIFQYYEEEERQRGNFPDRFSGHQFPNYSSELNVNALLLGDSALYLCASSLWGGTENQPQHFGDGTRLSIL.

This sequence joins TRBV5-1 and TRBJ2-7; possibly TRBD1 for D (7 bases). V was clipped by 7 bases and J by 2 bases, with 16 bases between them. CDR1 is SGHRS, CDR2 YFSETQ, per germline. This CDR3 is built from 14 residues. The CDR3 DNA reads TGCGCCAGCGAGGGGGCAGGGGGGCCCTACGAGCAGTACTTC. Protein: CASEGAGGPYEQYF. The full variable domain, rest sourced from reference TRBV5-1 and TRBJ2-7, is KAGVTQTPRYLIKTRGQQVTLSCSPISGHRSVSWYQQTPGQGLQFLFEYFSETQRNKGNFPGRFSGRQFSNSRSEMNVSTLELGDSALYLCASEGAGGPYEQYFGPGTRLTVT.

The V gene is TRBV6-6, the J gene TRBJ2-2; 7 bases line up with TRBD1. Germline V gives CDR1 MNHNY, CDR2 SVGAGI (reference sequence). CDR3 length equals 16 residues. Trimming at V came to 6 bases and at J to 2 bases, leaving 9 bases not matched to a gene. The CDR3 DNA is TGTGCCAGCAGGATGACAGGGAGCCCTAACACCGGGGAGCTGTTTTTT. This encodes CASRMTGSPNTGELFF.

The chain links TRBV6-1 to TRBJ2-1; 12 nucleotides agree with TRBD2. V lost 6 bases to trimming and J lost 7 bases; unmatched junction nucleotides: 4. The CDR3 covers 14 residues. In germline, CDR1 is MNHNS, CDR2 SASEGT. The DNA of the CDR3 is TGTGCCAGCAGCCCCGGGACTAGCGGGAATGAGCAGTTCTTC. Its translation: CASSPGTSGNEQFF.

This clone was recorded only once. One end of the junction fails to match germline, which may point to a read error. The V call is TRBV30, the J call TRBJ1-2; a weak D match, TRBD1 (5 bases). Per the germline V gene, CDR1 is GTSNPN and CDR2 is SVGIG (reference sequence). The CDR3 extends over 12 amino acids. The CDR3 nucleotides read TGTGCCTGGAGTGTAACAGGCTATGGCTACCCCTTC. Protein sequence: CAWSVTGYGYPF.

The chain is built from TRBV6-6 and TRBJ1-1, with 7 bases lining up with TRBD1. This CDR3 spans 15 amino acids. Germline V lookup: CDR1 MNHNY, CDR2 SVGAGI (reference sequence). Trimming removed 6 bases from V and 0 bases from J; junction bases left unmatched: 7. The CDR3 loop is CASRSGQRLNTEAFF. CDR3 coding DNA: TGTGCCAGCAGGTCGGGACAGCGCTTGAACACTGAAGCTTTCTTT.